This entry lists 6 T cell receptor beta chains sequenced from one sample in a study of blood T cells in healthy people across ages. A J-beta primer mix and a sample-barcoded 5' primer were used in a second PCR of about 6 to 12 cycles. TCRdb re-analysed the 5' RACE reads in MiXCR, keeping a single row per CDR3 protein. The sample has hundreds of thousands of distinct CDR3 sequences; approximately 30% are singletons. Sequenced sample: blood. These receptors were taken from an elderly woman in good health.

The V call is TRBV7-9, the J call TRBJ2-6; a weak D match, TRBD2 (6 bases). CDR3 size: 17 residues. V was pared by 1 base and J by 0 bases, with 10 bases between. Germline V gene lookup returns CDR1 SEHNR and CDR2 FQNEAQ (reference sequence). This chain's CDR3 is CASSLGGVDSGANVLTF. CDR3 coding DNA: TGTGCCAGCAGCTTAGGCGGGGTCGACTCTGGGGCCAACGTCCTGACTTTC.

The chain links TRBV12-3 or TRBV12-4 to TRBJ1-2; no clear D gene. CDR3 length equals 13 residues. Trimming stripped 1 base from V and 8 bases from J, with 11 bases between. CDR3: CASSLGQCGGYTF. The CDR3 bases are TGTGCCAGCAGTTTAGGGCAGTGCGGGGGCTACACCTTC.

The chain has TRBV20-1 and TRBJ2-1, with a tentative D call TRBD2 (6 bases). Trimming left V 3 bases short and J 0 bases short, with 24 bases between. This CDR3 comprises 19 residues. CDR1 and CDR2 from the germline V gene are DFQATT and SNEGSKA (reference sequence). Here the CDR3 reads CSARAAGGATRYSYNEQFF. CDR3 DNA: TGCAGTGCTAGGGCCGCCGGGGGAGCAACGCGTTACTCCTACAATGAGCAGTTCTTC.

This clonotype showed up many times. The chain recombines TRBV25-1 with TRBJ2-7; D unclear. CDR1 and CDR2 from the germline V gene are MGHDK and SYGVNS. The germline V and J ends were trimmed by 1 base and 12 bases, with 7 bases remaining between them. This CDR3 is built from 10 residues. For the CDR3, the DNA is TGTGCCAGCAGTGAATCGAGCACGTACTTC. Residues: CASSESSTYF.

This clonotype was observed many times. J is TRBJ2-1 and V is TRBV12-3 or TRBV12-4, with no clear D. CDR3 length equals 13 residues. V gave up 3 bases and J gave up 6 bases, with 9 bases separating them. Here the CDR3 DNA reads TGTGCCAGCAGTTTGTGGGATGTCAATGAGCAGTTCTTC. Protein sequence: CASSLWDVNEQFF.

This clonotype has only a few counts. The gene calls are TRBV6-1 and TRBJ1-5; 7 bases are a match to TRBD1. The CDR3 sequence is 18 residues long. The germline V gene encodes CDR1 MNHNS and CDR2 SASEGT. V gave up 2 bases and J gave up 2 bases; unmatched junction bases: 12. CDR3 nucleotide sequence: TGTGCCAGCAGTGAACGCCGAGCAGGGGGGACGGGCAATCAGCCCCAGCATTTT. Amino acids: CASSERRAGGTGNQPQHF.